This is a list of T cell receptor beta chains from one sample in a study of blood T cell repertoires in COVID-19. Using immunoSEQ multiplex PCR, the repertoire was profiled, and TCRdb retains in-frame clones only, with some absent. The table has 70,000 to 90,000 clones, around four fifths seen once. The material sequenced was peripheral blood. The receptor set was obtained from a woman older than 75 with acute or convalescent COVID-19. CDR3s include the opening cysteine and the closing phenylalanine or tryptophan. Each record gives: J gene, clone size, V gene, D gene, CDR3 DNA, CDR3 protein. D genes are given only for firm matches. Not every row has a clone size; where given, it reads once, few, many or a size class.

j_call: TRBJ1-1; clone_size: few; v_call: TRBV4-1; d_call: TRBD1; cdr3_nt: TGCGCCAGCAGGCCCCACCACAGGGGATGGGACACTGAAGCTTTCTTT; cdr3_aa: CASRPHHRGWDTEAFF
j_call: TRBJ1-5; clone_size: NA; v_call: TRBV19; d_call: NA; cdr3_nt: TGTGCCAGTAGCTACGGGGGGACCACTAATCAGCCCCAGCATTTT; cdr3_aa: CASSYGGTTNQPQHF
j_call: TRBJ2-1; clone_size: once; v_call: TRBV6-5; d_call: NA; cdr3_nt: TGTGCCAGCAGGAGACTCGGGGGGCCCAATGAGCAGTTCTTC; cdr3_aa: CASRRLGGPNEQFF
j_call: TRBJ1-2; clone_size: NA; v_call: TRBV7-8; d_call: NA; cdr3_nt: TGTGCCAGCAGCTTAGAAGGGACACCTGGGGATGGCTACACCTTC; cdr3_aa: CASSLEGTPGDGYTF
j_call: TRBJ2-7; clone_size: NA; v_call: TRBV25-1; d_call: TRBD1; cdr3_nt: TGTGCCAGCAGTGCAGGGGGCGCCTACGAGCAGTACTTC; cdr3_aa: CASSAGGAYEQYF
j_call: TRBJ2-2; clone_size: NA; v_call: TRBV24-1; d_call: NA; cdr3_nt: TGTGCCACCAGTGCCCCTCCGAACACCGGGGAGCTGTTTTTT; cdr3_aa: CATSAPPNTGELFF
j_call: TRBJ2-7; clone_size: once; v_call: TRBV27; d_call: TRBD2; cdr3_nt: TGTGCCAGCAGTTTTAAGGCCTCCAGCGGGAGAGGCTACGAGCAGTACTTC; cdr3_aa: CASSFKASSGRGYEQYF
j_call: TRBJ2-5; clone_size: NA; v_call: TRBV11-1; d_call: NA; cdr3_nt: TGTGCCAGCAGCTTAGGGCAGTACCAAGAGACCCAGTACTTC; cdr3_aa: CASSLGQYQETQYF
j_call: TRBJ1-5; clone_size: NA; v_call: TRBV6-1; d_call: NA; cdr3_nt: TGTGCCAGCAGTGAAGGCGGATTCGATCAGCCCCAGCATTTT; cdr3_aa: CASSEGGFDQPQHF
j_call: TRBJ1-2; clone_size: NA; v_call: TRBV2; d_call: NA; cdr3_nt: TGTGCCAGCACACCCGAGAATACGGGGTACGATGGCTACACCTTC; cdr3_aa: CASTPENTGYDGYTF
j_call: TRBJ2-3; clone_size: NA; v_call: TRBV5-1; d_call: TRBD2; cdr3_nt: TGCGCCAGCACCCGAGGGGTAGCGGGACGCACAGATACGCAGTATTTT; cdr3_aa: CASTRGVAGRTDTQYF
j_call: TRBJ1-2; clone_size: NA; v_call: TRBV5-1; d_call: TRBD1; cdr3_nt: TGCGCCAGCAGCTTGATCCCGGGACAGGGGGATCTTGGCTACACCTTC; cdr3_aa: CASSLIPGQGDLGYTF
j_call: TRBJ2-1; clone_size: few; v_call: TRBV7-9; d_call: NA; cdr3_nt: TGTGCCAGCAGCCCCCTACTACTGGGCTACAATGAGCAGTTCTTC; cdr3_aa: CASSPLLLGYNEQFF
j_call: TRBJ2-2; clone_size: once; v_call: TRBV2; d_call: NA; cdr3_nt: TGTGCCAGCAGGTCCGATTCGTCATCACGCGCCGGGGAGCTGTTTTTT; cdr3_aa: CASRSDSSSRAGELFF
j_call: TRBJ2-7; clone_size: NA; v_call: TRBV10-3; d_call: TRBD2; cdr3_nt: TGTGCCATCAGGGAACTAGCGGTCTCCTACGAGCAGTACTTC; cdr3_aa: CAIRELAVSYEQYF
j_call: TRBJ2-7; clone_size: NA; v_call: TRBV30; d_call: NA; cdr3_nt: TGTGCCTGGAGTGTACAGTCCACGAGTCGCGAGCAGTACTTC; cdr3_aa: CAWSVQSTSREQYF
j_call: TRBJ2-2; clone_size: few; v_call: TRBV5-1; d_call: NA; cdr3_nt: TGCGCCAGCAGCTCCACAGGAACGAACACCGGGGAGCTGTTTTTT; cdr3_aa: CASSSTGTNTGELFF
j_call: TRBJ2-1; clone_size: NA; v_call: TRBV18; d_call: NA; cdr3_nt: TGTGCCAGCTCACCCGGGACACTGCGCGGGCAGTTCTTC; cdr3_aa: CASSPGTLRGQFF
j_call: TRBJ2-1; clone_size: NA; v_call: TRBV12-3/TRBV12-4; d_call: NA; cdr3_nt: TGTGCCAGCAGTTTGGGCAGGGGTGATGAGCAGTTCTTC; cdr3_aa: CASSLGRGDEQFF
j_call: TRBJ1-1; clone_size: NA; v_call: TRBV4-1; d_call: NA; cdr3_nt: TGCGCCAGCAGTCAACGCTCCCGCGCCACTGAAGCTTTCTTT; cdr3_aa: CASSQRSRATEAFF
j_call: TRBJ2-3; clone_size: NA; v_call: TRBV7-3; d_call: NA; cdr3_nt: TGTGCCAGCAGCTCCGGGAGTATCACAGATACGCAGTATTTT; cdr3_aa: CASSSGSITDTQYF
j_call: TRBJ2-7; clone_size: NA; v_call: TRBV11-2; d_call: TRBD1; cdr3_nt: TGTGCCAGCAGCTCCGGACAGGGGGGGACCTACGAGCAGTACTTC; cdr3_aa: CASSSGQGGTYEQYF
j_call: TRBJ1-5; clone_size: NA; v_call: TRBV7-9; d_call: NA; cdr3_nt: TGTGCCAGCAGCCCACTACAGGGAAGCAATCAGCCCCAGCATTTT; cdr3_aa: CASSPLQGSNQPQHF
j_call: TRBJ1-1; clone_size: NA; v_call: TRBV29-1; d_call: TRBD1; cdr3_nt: TGCAGCGCAAATGCCGGGACAGGAGGAGGCACTGAAGCTTTCTTT; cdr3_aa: CSANAGTGGGTEAFF
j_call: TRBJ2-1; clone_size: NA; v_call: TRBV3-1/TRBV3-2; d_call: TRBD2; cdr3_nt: TGTGCCAGCAGCGGCGGGAGGACCTACAATGAGCAGTTCTTC; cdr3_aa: CASSGGRTYNEQFF
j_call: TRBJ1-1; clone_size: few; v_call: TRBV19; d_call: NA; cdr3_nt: TGTGCCAGTAGCCAGGGCAGGACTGAAGCTTTCTTT; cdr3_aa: CASSQGRTEAFF
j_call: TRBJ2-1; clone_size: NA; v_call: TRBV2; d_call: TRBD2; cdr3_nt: TGTGCCAGCAGTGAACTGGCGGGGGGCCCGTACAATGAGCAGTTCTTC; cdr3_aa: CASSELAGGPYNEQFF
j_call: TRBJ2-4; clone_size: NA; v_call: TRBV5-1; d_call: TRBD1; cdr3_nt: TGCGCCAGCAGCTCCTGGACAGGAGGAGTGTACATTCAGTACTTC; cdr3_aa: CASSSWTGGVYIQYF
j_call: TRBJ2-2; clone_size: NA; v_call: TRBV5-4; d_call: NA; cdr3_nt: TGTGCCAGCAGCTTGGCCTTAGCTAGCGCGAACACCGGGGAGCTGTTTTTT; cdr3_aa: CASSLALASANTGELFF
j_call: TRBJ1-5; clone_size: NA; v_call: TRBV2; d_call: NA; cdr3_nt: TGTGCCAGCAGCCCGCTGGGGGGGGCAGGCAATCAGCCCCAGCATTTT; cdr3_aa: CASSPLGGAGNQPQHF
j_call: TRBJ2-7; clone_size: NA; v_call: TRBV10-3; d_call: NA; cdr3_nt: TGTGCCACCCAGCCCAGGGATCAGTACGAGCAGTACTTC; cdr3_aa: CATQPRDQYEQYF
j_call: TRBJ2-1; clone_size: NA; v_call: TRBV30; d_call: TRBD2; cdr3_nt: TGTGCCTGGGGTCGGCGGGGGAGTTACAATGAGCAGTTCTTC; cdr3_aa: CAWGRRGSYNEQFF